The 27 T cell receptor beta chains in this list originate from one sample, sequenced in a study of cytomegalovirus exposure and HLA in healthy donors. In the PCR, 60 Vbeta and 13 Jbeta primers were used. The data were produced by immunoSEQ multiplex PCR, yet TCRdb's version contains in-frame clones alone and is incomplete. Its listing shows about 30,000 clones. Specimen: PBMCs. Receptor source: a female donor in good health and CMV-seronegative.

The chain carries TRBV9 and TRBJ1-2, with TRBD1 as a possible D gene (5 bases). Trimming left V 3 bases short and J 6 bases short, with 15 bases between. The germline V gene has CDR1 SGDLS and CDR2 YYNGEE. This CDR3 comprises 14 residues. The CDR3 sequence: CASSAGHPRDGYTF. The DNA for the CDR3 is TGTGCCAGCAGCGCTGGACATCCTAGGGATGGCTACACCTTC.

V and J are TRBV6-1 and TRBJ1-1; the match to TRBD1 covers 7 bases. The CDR3 is made up of 13 amino acids. Germline values: CDR1 MNHNS, CDR2 SASEGT. V shed 6 bases and J 1 base; nucleotides not matched to a gene: 2. The CDR3 loop reads CASRRQGNTEAFF. The CDR3 coding sequence is TGTGCCAGCAGAAGACAGGGGAACACTGAAGCTTTCTTT.

This sequence joins TRBV5-4 and TRBJ2-1, with a tentative D call TRBD1 (6 bases). This CDR3 comprises 14 residues. Germline V gene lookup returns CDR1 SGHNT and CDR2 YYREEE (reference sequence). Deletions cut 5 bases from V and 7 bases from J, with 16 bases between. The CDR3 DNA follows: TGTGCCAGCAGGCAATTTACAGGGAAAAATGAGCAGTTCTTC. Translating gives CASRQFTGKNEQFF.

This rearrangement joins TRBV18 to TRBJ1-2; D perhaps matches TRBD1 (6 bases). The germline gives CDR1 KGHSH, CDR2 LQKENI. The CDR3 contains 12 residues. Trimming shortened V by 4 bases and J by 6 bases, and 9 bases separated the two germline ends. CDR3 amino acids: CASSQDSHGYTF. CDR3 in DNA: TGTGCCAGCTCACAGGACAGTCATGGCTACACCTTC. Full variable domain (remainder filled in from reference TRBV18 and TRBJ1-2): NAGVMQNPRHLVRRRGQEARLRCSPMKGHSHVYWYRQLPEEGLKFMVYLQKENIIDESGMPKERFSAEFPKEGPSILRIQQVVRGDSAAYFCASSQDSHGYTFGSGTRLTVV.

In nucleotides, the CDR3 is TGTGCCTGGAGTGTTAAACTAGGGAGCGCGAGACAGGGATTTTTCGGAAACACCATATATTTT. Its protein is CAWSVKLGSARQGFFGNTIYF. V and J are TRBV30 and TRBJ1-3; 7 bases fit TRBD1. This CDR3 contains 21 residues. From germline, CDR1 is GTSNPN and CDR2 SVGIG (reference sequence). With V trimmed by 0 bases and J by 4 bases, 24 bases remained unmatched.

The gene calls are TRBV12-5 and TRBJ2-7; 8 nucleotides align to TRBD1. V lost 3 bases and J lost 4; bases outside the gene matches: 8. The CDR3 covers 15 residues. CDR1 is LGHNT and CDR2 is FRNRAP in the germline V gene. The CDR3 sequence: CASGFLIGTGYEQYF. As DNA, the CDR3 is TGTGCTAGTGGTTTCTTGATCGGGACAGGTTACGAGCAGTACTTC.

The chain joins TRBV5-1 to TRBJ1-2, with TRBD1 matching 10 bases. CDR1 SGHRS and CDR2 YFSETQ come from the germline V gene. The CDR3 extends over 15 amino acids. The ends lost 0 bases at V and 4 bases at J; junction bases unmatched: 3. This CDR3 is CASSLGQGAVYGYTF. The DNA of the CDR3 is TGCGCCAGCAGCTTGGGACAGGGGGCCGTCTATGGCTACACCTTC.

This CDR3 reads CASSLSPGPRGDEQFF. The CDR3 DNA reads TGTGCCAGCAGCCTTTCACCGGGCCCCAGGGGGGATGAGCAGTTCTTC. The chain combines TRBV5-8 with TRBJ2-1, with D possibly being TRBD1 (7 bases). Germline-derived CDR1 and CDR2 are SGHTS and YDEGEE. This CDR3 is 16 amino acids long. Deletions cut 4 bases from V and 8 bases from J, with 22 bases between. The full variable domain, in which reference TRBV5-8 and TRBJ2-1 provide the parts outside the CDR3, is EAGVTQSPTHLIKTRGQQATLRCSPISGHTSVYWYQQALGLGLQFLLWYDEGEERNRGNFPPRFSGRQFPNYSSELNVNALELEDSALYLCASSLSPGPRGDEQFFGPGTRLTVL.

The rearrangement joins TRBV7-7 to TRBJ2-5; D is possibly TRBD1 (5 bases). Germline CDR1 SSHAT, CDR2 FNYEAQ (reference sequence). Trimming pared 5 bases from V and 5 bases from J, leaving 15 bases between. The CDR3 length is 14 residues. CDR3 in DNA: TGTGCCAGCAGCAGGGGCCACGGGTACGAGACCCAGTACTTC. It translates to CASSRGHGYETQYF.

The CDR3 loop reads CASSFPGQSGLQYF. The CDR3 DNA sequence: TGCGCCAGCAGCTTTCCGGGACAGTCTGGTCTGCAGTACTTC. This sequence joins TRBV5-1 and TRBJ2-5, with 7 bases that match TRBD1. This CDR3 is built from 14 residues. The germline gives CDR1 SGHRS, CDR2 YFSETQ. The V gene end was trimmed by 2 bases and the J gene end by 11 bases; junction bases not matched to a gene: 12. Full variable domain (missing parts from reference TRBV5-1 and TRBJ2-5): KAGVTQTPRYLIKTRGQQVTLSCSPISGHRSVSWYQQTPGQGLQFLFEYFSETQRNKGNFPGRFSGRQFSNSRSEMNVSTLELGDSALYLCASSFPGQSGLQYFGPGTRLLVL.

The chain joins TRBV4-1 to TRBJ1-1, with 7 nucleotides matching TRBD1. Trimming took 0 bases from V and 4 from J; bases not matched to a gene: 2. In germline, CDR1 is MGHRA, CDR2 YSYEKL. This CDR3 has 14 amino acids. The DNA of the CDR3 is TGCGCCAGCAGCCAAGAGGACAGGACCACTGAAGCTTTCTTT. This codes for CASSQEDRTTEAFF.

The chain employs TRBV19 and TRBJ1-2, with 8 bases that match TRBD1. There are 12 residues in the CDR3. CDR1 and CDR2 (germline): LNHDA, SQIVND (reference sequence). Trimming removed 10 bases from V and 4 bases from J; junction bases left unmatched: 5. CDR3 residues: CATSGGGYGYTF. Here the CDR3 DNA reads TGTGCCACCTCAGGGGGCGGCTATGGCTACACCTTC.

The chain combines TRBV5-4 with TRBJ1-1; a possible D gene is TRBD1 (5 bases). The CDR3 is 14 residues long. Trimming stripped 2 bases from V and 1 base from J, with 9 bases between. Germline loops: CDR1 SGHNT, CDR2 YYREEE (reference sequence). The CDR3 DNA follows: TGTGCCAGCAGCTTTTCGCAGGGGAACACTGAAGCTTTCTTT. Translation gives CASSFSQGNTEAFF.

The V and J genes are TRBV27 and TRBJ2-2; D might be TRBD2 (5 bases). Germline values: CDR1 MNHEY, CDR2 SMNVEV (reference sequence). Trimming removed 4 bases from V and 5 bases from J, with 8 bases in between. The CDR3 totals 13 residues. The CDR3 is CASSYRRTGELFF. CDR3 in DNA: TGTGCCAGCAGTTACCGGAGGACCGGGGAGCTGTTTTTT.

This sequence joins TRBV7-9 and TRBJ1-2; unclear D gene. CDR3 size: 16 residues. The germline V gene encodes CDR1 SEHNR and CDR2 FQNEAQ (reference sequence). The V end was cut by 2 bases, the J end by 0 bases, with 13 bases between. The CDR3 nucleotides read TGTGCCAGCAGCTTACCCACAGATCCCGCTAACTATGGCTACACCTTC. The encoded protein is CASSLPTDPANYGYTF.

The V and J genes are TRBV27 and TRBJ1-2; D is undetermined. Germline V gene sequence: CDR1 MNHEY, CDR2 SMNVEV (reference sequence). The CDR3 is made up of 13 amino acids. Trimming shortened V by 0 bases and J by 8 bases, and 10 bases separated the two germline ends. The CDR3 DNA sequence: TGTGCCAGCAGTTTATCGTCGGGGAGCGGCTACACCTTC. Translated, it gives CASSLSSGSGYTF.

This chain links TRBV9 with TRBJ1-1; D uncertain. The CDR3 loop spans 14 amino acids. In germline, CDR1 is SGDLS, CDR2 YYNGEE. V lost 1 base to trimming and J lost 2 bases, with 9 bases between them. The CDR3: CASSVLGGNTEAFF. The CDR3 coding sequence is TGTGCCAGCAGCGTATTGGGAGGTAACACTGAAGCTTTCTTT.

The chain couples TRBV7-9 to TRBJ1-2; D is unclear. Germline CDR1 reads SEHNR; CDR2 reads FQNEAQ (reference sequence). The CDR3 runs 12 residues. The ends were cut back, 5 bases at V and 6 bases at J, with 10 bases in the middle. CDR3: CASSPDINGYTF. DNA for the CDR3: TGTGCCAGCAGCCCCGACATAAATGGCTACACCTTC.

The chain has TRBV6-5 and TRBJ2-7, with TRBD1 matching 9 bases. The CDR3 contains 14 residues. The V and J ends lost 5 bases and 2 bases, in that order; junction bases with no gene match: 4. The germline V gene encodes CDR1 MNHEY and CDR2 SVGAGI. CDR3 coding DNA: TGTGCCAGCAGTACCGGGACAGGGCCCTACGAGCAGTACTTC. Translating it yields CASSTGTGPYEQYF.

The V gene is TRBV15, the J gene TRBJ1-2; no clear D. V lost 6 bases, J lost 4 bases, and 12 bases lay in between. Germline V lookup: CDR1 LNHNV, CDR2 YYDKDF (reference sequence). CDR3 length: 13 residues. The CDR3 DNA follows: TGTGCCACCAGTTGGCGGGGAGTCTATGGCTACACCTTC. Protein sequence: CATSWRGVYGYTF. Full variable domain (remainder filled in from reference TRBV15 and TRBJ1-2): DAMVIQNPRYQVTQFGKPVTLSCSQTLNHNVMYWYQQKSSQAPKLLFHYYDKDFNNEADTPDNFQSRRPNTSFCFLDIRSPGLGDTAMYLCATSWRGVYGYTFGSGTRLTVV.

This chain connects TRBV7-8 to TRBJ2-2, with 8 bases matching TRBD1. V was pared by 0 bases and J by 1 base, with 4 bases of the junction left unmatched. CDR1 and CDR2 (germline): SGHVS, FQNEAQ. The CDR3 loop spans 17 amino acids. CDR3 sequence reads: CASSLAPGTGNTGELFF. CDR3 DNA: TGTGCCAGCAGCTTAGCGCCCGGGACAGGGAACACCGGGGAGCTGTTTTTT.

The chain links TRBV6-1 to TRBJ2-7; a weak D match, TRBD1 (6 bases). Trimming took 4 bases from V and 2 from J, leaving 15 bases between them. The germline CDR1 and CDR2 sequences are MNHNS and SASEGT. The CDR3 extends over 15 amino acids. CDR3 in DNA: TGTGCCAGCAGTGGCCTCGGCCGGGACACCTACGAGCAGTACTTC. It specifies CASSGLGRDTYEQYF.

This chain connects TRBV6-1 to TRBJ1-5, with 7 bases identical to TRBD1. Trimming cost V 2 bases and J 5 bases; bases outside gene matches: 6. The CDR3 extends over 15 amino acids. The germline gives CDR1 MNHNS, CDR2 SASEGT. The CDR3 DNA reads as TGTGCCAGCAGTGAATTGGGACAGTGGGATCAGCCCCAGCATTTT. This encodes CASSELGQWDQPQHF.

The chain joins TRBV4-3 to TRBJ2-7, with D perhaps matching TRBD1 (6 bases). Germline CDR1 is LGHNA and CDR2 is YSLEER. The CDR3 length is 14 residues. V shed 0 bases and J shed 1 base, with 7 bases lying between them. The CDR3: CASSQEGTSYEQYF. As DNA, the CDR3 is TGCGCCAGCAGCCAAGAGGGGACATCCTACGAGCAGTACTTC.

The V gene is TRBV5-4, the J gene TRBJ2-2; 11 bases are a match to TRBD2. Trimming at V came to 4 bases and at J to 2 bases, leaving 4 bases not matched to a gene. CDR3 length equals 16 residues. Germline V CDR1 and CDR2: SGHNT, YYREEE (reference sequence). The CDR3 here is CASSPTSGGNTGELFF. For the CDR3, the DNA is TGTGCCAGCAGCCCTACTAGCGGGGGCAACACCGGGGAGCTGTTTTTT.

V usage is TRBV18 and J usage is TRBJ2-5; D gene uncertain. Looked up from germline, CDR1 is KGHSH and CDR2 is LQKENI. Trimming pared 5 bases from V and 4 bases from J, leaving 8 bases between. The CDR3 loop spans 12 amino acids. The CDR3 DNA sequence: TGTGCCAGCTCATCCACGGGAGAGACCCAGTACTTC. Its protein is CASSSTGETQYF.

The gene calls are TRBV11-2 and TRBJ2-5; 10 bases match TRBD2. V was pared by 2 bases and J by 5 bases, with 5 bases of the junction left unmatched. In germline, CDR1 is SGHAT, CDR2 FQNNGV. This CDR3 is built from 15 residues. The CDR3 sequence is CASSLQLAGRETQYF. The CDR3 DNA sequence: TGTGCCAGCAGCTTACAACTAGCGGGGCGGGAGACCCAGTACTTC.